The 13 T cell receptor beta chains in this list originate from one sample, sequenced in a study of PD-1 blockade in classical Hodgkin lymphoma. Profiling relied on immunoSEQ multiplex PCR, and the TCRdb table lists in-frame clones only, not all of them. The repertoire consists of approximately 84,000 clones, with around 90% occurring once and the leading ten covering 20% to 25%. There was relapse after autologous stem cell transplantation in every patient, and there was variation in brentuximab vedotin exposure. Sequences were derived from peripheral blood mononuclear cells (PBMCs), sampled at baseline. The source of these receptors is a human donor with classical Hodgkin lymphoma.

The chain employs TRBV10-3 and TRBJ2-5, with 7 bases identical to TRBD2. After removal of 5 bases from V and 3 bases from J, the junction contained 3 bases not matched to a gene. The CDR3 is 13 amino acids. Germline assignment: CDR1 ENHRY and CDR2 SYGVKD. CDR3 nucleotide sequence: TGTGCCATCAGTAAAACTAGCGAAGAGACCCAGTACTTC. Its protein product is CAISKTSEETQYF.

The CDR3 DNA sequence: TGTGCCATCAAGGAGACACCTAGCACAGATACGCAGTATTTT. It yields the protein CAIKETPSTDTQYF. The chain recombines TRBV10-3 with TRBJ2-3; D is ambiguous. The V gene's germline CDR1 is ENHRY and CDR2 SYGVKD. The germline V and J ends were trimmed by 7 bases and 0 bases, with 11 bases remaining between them. The CDR3 consists of 14 residues.

This chain connects TRBV6-5 to TRBJ2-7; D call uncertain. The V gene lost 4 bases and the J gene lost 1 base, with 8 bases spanning the gap. The CDR3 runs to 13 residues. The V gene's germline CDR1 is MNHEY and CDR2 SVGAGI. The CDR3 region has the DNA TGTGCCAGCAGTTCCCAGAATTCCTACGAGCAGTACTTC. Protein product: CASSSQNSYEQYF.

V and J are TRBV15 and TRBJ1-2; 8 bases line up with TRBD1. CDR3 length equals 12 residues. V was pared by 8 bases and J by 4 bases, with 3 bases of the junction left unmatched. CDR1 is LNHNV, CDR2 YYDKDF, per germline (reference sequence). CDR3 coding DNA: TGTGCCACCGGACAGGGAGGCTATGGCTACACCTTC. Protein sequence: CATGQGGYGYTF.

This clone has just one count. CDR3 DNA sequence: TGTGCCAGCACCGAACAGTTATCCTCCTACGAGCAGTACTTC. Translating gives CASTEQLSSYEQYF. This chain links TRBV2 with TRBJ2-7; no reliable D call. The CDR3 runs 14 residues. V gave up 7 bases and J gave up 0 bases, with 13 bases separating them. Germline assignment: CDR1 SNHLY and CDR2 FYNNEI.

The chain is built from TRBV5-4 and TRBJ2-1, with TRBD2 matching over 8 bases. J gave up 4 bases and V 4 bases, and 7 bases lay outside the gene matches. Germline V CDR1 and CDR2: SGHNT, YYREEE (reference sequence). The CDR3 runs to 15 residues. The CDR3 nucleotides read TGTGCCAGCAGCCCGTCCGGGACTAGTTACAATGAGCAGTTCTTC. It codes for CASSPSGTSYNEQFF.

The chain has TRBV6-5 and TRBJ2-7, with D hard to call. The germline CDR1 and CDR2 sequences are MNHEY and SVGAGI. The CDR3 sequence is 13 residues long. The V end lost 2 bases, the J end lost 1 base, and 6 bases lay between the germline ends. CDR3 in DNA: TGTGCCAGCAGTTACGATCGGTCCTACGAGCAGTACTTC. It specifies CASSYDRSYEQYF.

Only one count was recorded for this clone. Germline and junction disagree at one end, which may indicate a read error. The chain uses TRBV28 and TRBJ1-1; no clear D gene. The CDR3 spans 14 residues. Germline-derived CDR1 and CDR2 are MDHEN and SYDVKM. DNA of the CDR3: TGTGCCAGCAGTTTATCGGTATTAACCCAAGTGGTGATCTTT. It codes for CASSLSVLTQVVIF.

The V call is TRBV19, the J call TRBJ1-5; D is unclear. Deletions cut 3 bases from V and 3 bases from J, with 15 bases between. The CDR3 runs to 16 residues. Germline CDR1 is LNHDA and CDR2 is SQIVND (reference sequence). As DNA, the CDR3 is TGTGCCAGTAGTATCTTCCATCTTCCCATCAATCAGCCCCAGCATTTT. Translating it yields CASSIFHLPINQPQHF.

This chain joins TRBV27 and TRBJ1-1; D is unclear. The CDR3 extends over 12 amino acids. Germline V lookup: CDR1 MNHEY, CDR2 SMNVEV (reference sequence). Trimming stripped 4 bases from V and 8 bases from J, with 11 bases between. CDR3 nucleotide sequence: TGTGCCAGCAGTTCGACTAGAAGAGAAGCTTTCTTT. It specifies CASSSTRREAFF.

The chain is built from TRBV29-1 and TRBJ2-5; 7 bases agree with TRBD2. CDR1 SQVTM and CDR2 ANQGSEA come from the germline V gene. Trimming at V came to 6 bases and at J to 5 bases, leaving 15 bases not matched to a gene. The CDR3 length is 15 residues. The CDR3, as DNA: TGCAGCGTCCGCTTGGGGGGAGGGACCACGGAGACCCAGTACTTC. It translates to CSVRLGGGTTETQYF.

V usage is TRBV28 and J usage is TRBJ1-2; the match to TRBD1 covers 9 bases. Unmatched junction bases numbered 3, after V lost 0 bases and J lost 7 bases. This CDR3 contains 14 residues. Per germline, CDR1 MDHEN and CDR2 SYDVKM. The CDR3 DNA follows: TGTGCCAGCAGTTTATGGGACAGGGGTGGTGGCTACACCTTC. It codes for CASSLWDRGGGYTF.

This clone was counted a few times. The CDR3 nucleotides read TGTGCCAGCAGTCTATCCGGGACCACCGGGGAGCTGTTTTTT. As protein: CASSLSGTTGELFF. This rearrangement joins TRBV6-4 to TRBJ2-2; possibly TRBD1 or TRBD2 for D (5 bases each). The CDR3 runs to 14 residues. Trimming removed 5 bases from V and 4 bases from J, with 11 bases in between. Germline V gene sequence: CDR1 MRHNA, CDR2 SNTAGT.